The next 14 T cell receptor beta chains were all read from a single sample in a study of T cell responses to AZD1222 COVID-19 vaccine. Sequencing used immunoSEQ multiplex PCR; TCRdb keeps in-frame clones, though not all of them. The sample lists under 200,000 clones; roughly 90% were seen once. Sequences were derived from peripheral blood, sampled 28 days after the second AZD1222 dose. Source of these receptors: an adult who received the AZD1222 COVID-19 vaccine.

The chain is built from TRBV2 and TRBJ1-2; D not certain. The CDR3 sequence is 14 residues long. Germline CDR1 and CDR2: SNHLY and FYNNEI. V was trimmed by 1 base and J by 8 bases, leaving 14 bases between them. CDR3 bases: TGTGCCAGCAGTGAAGGCGGAGGCTTATGGGGCTACACCTTC. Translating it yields CASSEGGGLWGYTF.

Here the CDR3 DNA reads TGTGCCAGCAGCCAATTAACCACAGATACGCAGTATTTT. This encodes CASSQLTTDTQYF. The chain links TRBV3-1 (or the pseudogene TRBV3-2) to TRBJ2-3; no definite D call. Germline values: CDR1 LGHDT, CDR2 YNNKEL (reference sequence). This CDR3 has 13 amino acids. With 2 bases removed from V and 2 bases from J, the gap between germline ends came to 5 bases.

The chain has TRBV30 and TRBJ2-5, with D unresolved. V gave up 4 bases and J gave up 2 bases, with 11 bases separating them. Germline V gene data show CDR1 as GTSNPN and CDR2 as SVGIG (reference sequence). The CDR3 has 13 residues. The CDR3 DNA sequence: TGTGCCTGGAATTACGTAATACAAGAGACCCAGTACTTC. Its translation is CAWNYVIQETQYF.

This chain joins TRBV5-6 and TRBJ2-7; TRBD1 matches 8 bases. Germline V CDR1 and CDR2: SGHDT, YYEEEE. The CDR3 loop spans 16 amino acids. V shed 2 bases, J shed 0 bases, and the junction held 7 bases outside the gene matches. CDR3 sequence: CASSLGQGRSSYEQYF. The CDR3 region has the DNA TGTGCCAGCAGCTTAGGACAGGGCCGAAGCTCCTACGAGCAGTACTTC.

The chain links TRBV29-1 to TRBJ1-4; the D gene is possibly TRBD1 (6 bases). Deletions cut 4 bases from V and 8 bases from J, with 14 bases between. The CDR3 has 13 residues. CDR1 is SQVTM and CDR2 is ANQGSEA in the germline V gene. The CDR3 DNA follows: TGCAGCGTTGCCCGGGGGGCGGTAGAAAAACTGTTTTTT. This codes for CSVARGAVEKLFF. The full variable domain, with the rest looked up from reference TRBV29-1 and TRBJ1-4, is SAVISQKPSRDICQRGTSLTIQCQVDSQVTMMFWYRQQPGQSLTLIATANQGSEATYESGFVIDKFPISRPNLTFSTLTVSNMSPEDSSIYLCSVARGAVEKLFFGSGTQLSVL.

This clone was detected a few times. Written as DNA, the CDR3 is TGTGCCAGCAGCTTAGTTCAGGGAGAGAACACTGAAGCTTTCTTT. Its protein is CASSLVQGENTEAFF. The V call is TRBV13, the J call TRBJ1-1; possibly TRBD1 for D (5 bases). The CDR3 length is 15 residues. Germline V gene sequence: CDR1 PRHDT, CDR2 FYEKMQ (reference sequence). The V end lost 1 base, the J end lost 1 base, and 10 bases lay between the germline ends.

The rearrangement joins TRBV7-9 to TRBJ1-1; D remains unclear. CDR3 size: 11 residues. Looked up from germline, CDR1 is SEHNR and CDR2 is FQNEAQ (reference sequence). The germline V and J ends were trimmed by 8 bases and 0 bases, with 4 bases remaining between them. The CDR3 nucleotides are TGTGCCAGCGGGTTGAACACTGAAGCTTTCTTT. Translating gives CASGLNTEAFF.

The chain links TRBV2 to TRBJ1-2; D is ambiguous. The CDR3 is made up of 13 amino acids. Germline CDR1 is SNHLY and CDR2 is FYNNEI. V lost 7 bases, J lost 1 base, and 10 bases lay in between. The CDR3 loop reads CASNRVGNYGYTF. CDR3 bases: TGTGCCAGCAACCGGGTGGGTAACTATGGCTACACCTTC.

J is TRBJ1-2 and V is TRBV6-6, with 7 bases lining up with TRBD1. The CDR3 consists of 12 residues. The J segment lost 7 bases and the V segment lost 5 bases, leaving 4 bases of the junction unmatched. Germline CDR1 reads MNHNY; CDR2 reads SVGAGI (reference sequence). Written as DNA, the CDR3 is TGTGCCAGCAGTACCCAGGGGGGTGGCTACACCTTC. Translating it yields CASSTQGGGYTF.

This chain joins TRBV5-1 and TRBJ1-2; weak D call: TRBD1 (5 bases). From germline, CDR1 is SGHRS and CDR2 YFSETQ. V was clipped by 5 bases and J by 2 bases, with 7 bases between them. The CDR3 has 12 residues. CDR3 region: CASRTDNYGYTF. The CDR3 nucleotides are TGCGCCAGCAGGACAGACAACTATGGCTACACCTTC.

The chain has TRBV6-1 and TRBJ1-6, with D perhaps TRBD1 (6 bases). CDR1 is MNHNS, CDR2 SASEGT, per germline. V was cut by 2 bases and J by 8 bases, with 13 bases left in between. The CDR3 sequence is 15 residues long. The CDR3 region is CASSEPGGADSPLHF. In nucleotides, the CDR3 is TGTGCCAGCAGTGAACCGGGGGGCGCGGATTCACCCCTCCACTTT.

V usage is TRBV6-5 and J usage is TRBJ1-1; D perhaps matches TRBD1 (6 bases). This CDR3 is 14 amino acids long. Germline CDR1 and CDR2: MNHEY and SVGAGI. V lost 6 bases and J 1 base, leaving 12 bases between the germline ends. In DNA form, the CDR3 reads TGTGCCAGCAGCGCTTTGGGACAGAACACTGAAGCTTTCTTT. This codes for CASSALGQNTEAFF.

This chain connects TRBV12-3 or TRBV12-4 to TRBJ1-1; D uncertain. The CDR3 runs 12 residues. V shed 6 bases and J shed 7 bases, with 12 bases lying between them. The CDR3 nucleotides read TGTGCCAGCAGCAACCGACCGATTGAAGCTTTCTTT. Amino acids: CASSNRPIEAFF.

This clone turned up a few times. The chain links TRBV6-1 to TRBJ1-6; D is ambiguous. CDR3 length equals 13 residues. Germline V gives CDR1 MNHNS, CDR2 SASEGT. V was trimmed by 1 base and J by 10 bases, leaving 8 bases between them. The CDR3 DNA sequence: TGTGCCAGCAGTGAAGGGAGGTACTCACCCCTCCACTTT. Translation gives CASSEGRYSPLHF.